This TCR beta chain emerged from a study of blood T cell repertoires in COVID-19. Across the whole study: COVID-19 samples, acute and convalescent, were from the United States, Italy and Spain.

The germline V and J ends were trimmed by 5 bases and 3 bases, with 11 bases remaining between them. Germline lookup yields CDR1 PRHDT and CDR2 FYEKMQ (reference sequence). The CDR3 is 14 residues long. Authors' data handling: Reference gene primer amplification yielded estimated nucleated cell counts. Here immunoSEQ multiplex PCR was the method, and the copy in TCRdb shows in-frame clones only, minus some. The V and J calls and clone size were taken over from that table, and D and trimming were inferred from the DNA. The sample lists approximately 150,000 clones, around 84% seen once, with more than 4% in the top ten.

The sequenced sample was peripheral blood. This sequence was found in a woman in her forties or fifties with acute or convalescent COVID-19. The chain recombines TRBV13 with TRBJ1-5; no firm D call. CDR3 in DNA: TGTGCCAGCAGCCTACGGTCCAACAATCAGCCCCAGCATTTT. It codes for CASSLRSNNQPQHF.